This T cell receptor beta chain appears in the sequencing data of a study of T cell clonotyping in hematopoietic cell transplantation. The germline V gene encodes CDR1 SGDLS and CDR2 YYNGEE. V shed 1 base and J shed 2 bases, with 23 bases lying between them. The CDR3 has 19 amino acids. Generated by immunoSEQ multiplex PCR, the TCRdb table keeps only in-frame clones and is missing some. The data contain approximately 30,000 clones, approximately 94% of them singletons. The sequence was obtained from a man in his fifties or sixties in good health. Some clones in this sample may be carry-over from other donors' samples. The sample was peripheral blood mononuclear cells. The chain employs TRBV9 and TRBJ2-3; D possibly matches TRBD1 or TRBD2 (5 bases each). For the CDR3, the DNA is TGTGCCAGCAGCGTATCCGGTGGGGGAGAACTCTTAAACACAGATACGCAGTATTTT. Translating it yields CASSVSGGGELLNTDTQYF.